This entry features one T cell receptor beta chain sequence. The antigen is unknown. The data stem from a study of cytomegalovirus exposure and HLA in healthy donors. Whole-study findings and limits: Later genetic work tied a missense DCLRE1C variant to beta-chain V and J trimming.

A multiplex PCR was run with 60 Vbeta primers and 13 Jbeta primers. TCRdb's table, derived via immunoSEQ multiplex PCR, lists solely in-frame clones and lacks some. This repertoire comprises over 120,000 clones; its ten largest clones make up approximately 0.88%. This receptor was taken from a male donor in good health and CMV-seronegative. Sequenced sample: PBMCs.

CDR3 loop: CASSAGTGDNSPLHF. CDR3 in DNA: TGCGCCAGCAGCGCCGGGACAGGGGATAATTCACCCCTCCACTTT. J is TRBJ1-6 and V is TRBV5-1; 10 bases are a match to TRBD1. CDR1 and CDR2 from the germline V gene are SGHRS and YFSETQ. The CDR3 sequence is 15 residues long. J was trimmed by 5 bases and V by 4 bases; bases with no gene match: 3.